This T cell receptor beta chain was obtained from a study of T cell repertoires in cytomegalovirus infection. Whole-study context: Indications came from public TCR beta signatures; they pointed to CMV infection and to a matching HLA type.

This clonotype was detected ten times or more. Its antigen remains unidentified. TCRdb reprocessed the reads with MiXCR, giving one entry per CDR3 protein. The sample lists fewer than 950,000 distinct CDR3 sequences, 32% occurring once. This TCR came from a human donor in good health (CMV status not recorded). Some clones in this sample may be carry-over from other donors' samples. This sample comprised cultured CD8+ T cells from PBMCs, obtained from culture after CMV antigen stimulation.

CDR3 sequence reads: CAISPGQGVYNEQFF. The CDR3 nucleotides read TGTGCCATCAGCCCAGGACAGGGGGTCTACAATGAGCAGTTCTTC. This sequence joins TRBV10-3 and TRBJ2-1, with TRBD1 matching 10 bases. CDR1 is ENHRY, CDR2 SYGVKD, per germline. The CDR3 is made up of 15 amino acids. With 6 bases clipped from V and 3 bases from J, the junction kept 5 bases outside the gene matches.